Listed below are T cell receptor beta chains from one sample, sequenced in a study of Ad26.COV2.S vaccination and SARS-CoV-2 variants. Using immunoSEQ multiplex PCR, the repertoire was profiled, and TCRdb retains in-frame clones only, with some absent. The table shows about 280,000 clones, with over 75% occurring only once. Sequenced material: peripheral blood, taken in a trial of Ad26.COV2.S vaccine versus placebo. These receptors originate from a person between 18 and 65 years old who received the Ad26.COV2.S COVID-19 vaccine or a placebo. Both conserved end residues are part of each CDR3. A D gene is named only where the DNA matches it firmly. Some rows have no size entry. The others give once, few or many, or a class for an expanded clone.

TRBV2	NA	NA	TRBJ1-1	TGTGCCAGTCAATTCCTAATGAACACTGAAGCTTTCTTT	CASQFLMNTEAFF
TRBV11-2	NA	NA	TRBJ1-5	TGTGCCAGCAGCGTGGACATGAATCAGCCCCAGCATTTT	CASSVDMNQPQHF
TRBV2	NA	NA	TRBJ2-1	TGTGCCAGCAGTGACGGCCCGGCCTACAATGAGCAGTTCTTC	CASSDGPAYNEQFF
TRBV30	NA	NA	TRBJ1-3	TGTGCCTGGAGTGTTGGAGGGTCTGGAAACACCATATATTTT	CAWSVGGSGNTIYF
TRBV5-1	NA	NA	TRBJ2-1	TGCGCCAGCAGCTTCGTCGCTGGCGAGCAGTTCTTC	CASSFVAGEQFF
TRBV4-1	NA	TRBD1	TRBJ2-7	TGCGCCAGCAGCTGGACCGGGACAGGGGTTTCCGAGCAGTACTTC	CASSWTGTGVSEQYF
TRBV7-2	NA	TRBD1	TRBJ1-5	TGTGCCAGCAGCTCCGGGGGACAGCACAATCAGCCCCAGCATTTT	CASSSGGQHNQPQHF
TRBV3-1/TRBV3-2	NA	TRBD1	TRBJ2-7	TGTGCCAGCAGCCCAACGCAGGGGGTGAGGGAGCAGTACTTC	CASSPTQGVREQYF
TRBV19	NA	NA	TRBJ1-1	TGTGCCAGTAGTTTTGACAGGCGTTTGAACACTGAAGCTTTCTTT	CASSFDRRLNTEAFF
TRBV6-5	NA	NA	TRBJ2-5	TGTGCCAGCAGTTACTCCGGGGCCCAAGAGACCCAGTACTTC	CASSYSGAQETQYF
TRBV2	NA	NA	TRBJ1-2	TGTGCCAGCAGTGGAGCCTTCCCTCGGGACATGGGCTACACCTTC	CASSGAFPRDMGYTF
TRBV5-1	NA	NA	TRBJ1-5	TGCGCCAGCAGCCCCGACAGCCCCACAGATCAGCCCCAGCATTTT	CASSPDSPTDQPQHF
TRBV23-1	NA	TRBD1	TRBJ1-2	TGCGCCAGCAGGGACAGGGGTAATAACTATGGCTACACCTTC	CASRDRGNNYGYTF
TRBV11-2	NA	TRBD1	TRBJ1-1	TGTGCCAGCAGCTCAAGACAGGGGACCACTGAAGCTTTCTTT	CASSSRQGTTEAFF
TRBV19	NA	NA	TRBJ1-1	TGTGCCAGTAGTCATGAGGGCCCTGAAGCTTTCTTT	CASSHEGPEAFF
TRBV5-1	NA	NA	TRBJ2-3	TGCGCCAGCAGCTTGGCTAGCTTAGGAGATACGCAGTATTTT	CASSLASLGDTQYF
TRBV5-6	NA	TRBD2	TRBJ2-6	TGTGCCAGCGCGGGGGGGACTCCCTCTGGGGCCAACGTCCTGACTTTC	CASAGGTPSGANVLTF
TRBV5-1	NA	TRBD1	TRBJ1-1	TGCGCCAGCAGCGTGGACAGGGCGAACACTGAAGCTTTCTTT	CASSVDRANTEAFF
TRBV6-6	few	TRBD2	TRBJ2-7	TGTGCCAGCAGTTCTAGCGGAATCTCCTACGAGCAGTACTTC	CASSSSGISYEQYF
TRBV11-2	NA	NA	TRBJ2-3	TGTGCCAGCACCGTCCGGGGCGGCCCTAGCACAGATACGCAGTATTTT	CASTVRGGPSTDTQYF
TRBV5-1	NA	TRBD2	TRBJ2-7	TGCGCCAGCAGCTTGGATCCTAGCGGGACCTACGAGCAGTACTTC	CASSLDPSGTYEQYF
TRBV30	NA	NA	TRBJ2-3	TGTGCGTCCCAGATCAAGGGGAGCACAGATACGCAGTATTTT	CASQIKGSTDTQYF
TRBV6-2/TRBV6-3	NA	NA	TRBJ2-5	TGTGCCAGCAGTTACTACACGCAAGAGACCCAGTACTTC	CASSYYTQETQYF
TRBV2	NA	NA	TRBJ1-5	TGTGCCAGCAGTGAAGGATCGCTCGCCAATCAGCCCCAGCATTTT	CASSEGSLANQPQHF
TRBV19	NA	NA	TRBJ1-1	TGTGCCAGTAGTATGAAGTACGGCAGGGAGGCTTTCTTT	CASSMKYGREAFF
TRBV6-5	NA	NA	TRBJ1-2	TGTGCCAGCAGCGGACTCTCCCTTAGGGACGGTGGCTACACCTTC	CASSGLSLRDGGYTF
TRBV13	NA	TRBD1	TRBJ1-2	TGTGCCAGCAGCTTAGGCTTCAGGGGGAGTATATATGGCTACACCTTC	CASSLGFRGSIYGYTF
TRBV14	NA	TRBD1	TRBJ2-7	TGTGCCAGCAGCCCCGGGACAGGGCCCTACGAGCAGTACTTC	CASSPGTGPYEQYF
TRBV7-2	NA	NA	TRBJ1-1	TGTGCCAGCAGCTCGGGACGGCTGGGGAGAATGAACACTGAAGCTTTCTTT	CASSSGRLGRMNTEAFF
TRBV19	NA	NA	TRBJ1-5	TGTGCCAGTAAGCCCAGGGAGCATCAGCCCCAGCATTTT	CASKPREHQPQHF
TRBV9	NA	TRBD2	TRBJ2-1	TGTGCCAGCAGCGTAGAGCGGCTAGCGGGCTGGAATGAGCAGTTCTTC	CASSVERLAGWNEQFF
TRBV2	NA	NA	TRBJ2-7	TGTGCCAGCAGTGCCCTCTCCTACGAGCAGTACTTC	CASSALSYEQYF
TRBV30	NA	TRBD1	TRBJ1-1	TGTGCCTGGAGTGTACTCCCGACAGGGGACTCTGAAGCTTTCTTT	CAWSVLPTGDSEAFF
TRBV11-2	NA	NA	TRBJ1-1	TGTGCCAGCAGCTTCAATCAGGGGAGCACTGAAGCTTTCTTT	CASSFNQGSTEAFF
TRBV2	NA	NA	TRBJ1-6	TGTGCCAGCAGTCTCCGGGAGGTGAATTCACCCCTCCACTTT	CASSLREVNSPLHF
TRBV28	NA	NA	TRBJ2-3	TGTGCCAGCAGTGCAATTCGGGTGACTAGCACAGATACGCAGTATTTT	CASSAIRVTSTDTQYF
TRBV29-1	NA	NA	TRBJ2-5	TGCAGCACCGCCGGACCCGAGGGGGGAGAGACCCAGTACTTC	CSTAGPEGGETQYF
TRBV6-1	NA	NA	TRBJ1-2	TGTGCCAGCAGTGAATACAGATCCTATGGCTACACCTTC	CASSEYRSYGYTF
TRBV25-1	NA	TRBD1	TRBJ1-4	TGTGCCAGCAGTGATTACAGGGGGCAACGAGAAAAACTGTTTTTT	CASSDYRGQREKLFF
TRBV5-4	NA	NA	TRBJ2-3	TGTGCCAGCAGCTTGGAATCAGCAACTACAGATACGCAGTATTTT	CASSLESATTDTQYF